The rows below give T cell receptor beta chains drawn from one sample of a study of vaccination and CD4 T cells after COVID-19. For these receptors, no antigen is known. TCRdb called the PCR reads again in MiXCR, with one record for every CDR3 protein. The sample has roughly 15,000 distinct CDR3 sequences, around 58% seen once. Sequenced: CD4+ T cells from blood, cultured in vitro. The source is a human donor who had recovered from COVID-19. The CDR3 runs from the conserved cysteine through the conserved F or W. D genes are given only for firm matches. Not all rows give a size; the values are once, few, many and, for expanded clones, a class.

CDR3 length	V gene	D gene	clone size	J gene	CDR3 DNA	CDR3 protein
16	TRBV27	-	-	TRBJ2-1	TGTGCCAGCAGTTTATATACGGGGGCCTCCTACAATGAGCAGTTCTTC	CASSLYTGASYNEQFF
16	TRBV7-9	-	-	TRBJ2-3	TGTGCCAGCAGCCCAAGAAGGGGGGCCGGCCCAGATACGCAGTATTTT	CASSPRRGAGPDTQYF
15	TRBV20-1	TRBD2	few	TRBJ2-7	TGCAGTGCTAGAGATCCTAGCGGGGGCTCCTACGAGCAGTACTTC	CSARDPSGGSYEQYF
15	TRBV7-3	-	once	TRBJ1-6	TGTGCCAGCAGCTCACAGGGAGTTGGCAATTCACCCCTCCACTTT	CASSSQGVGNSPLHF
15	TRBV27	-	-	TRBJ1-2	TGTGCCAGCAGTTTCGCAGGGAAAAGAGAAAATGGCTACACCTTC	CASSFAGKRENGYTF
15	TRBV10-3	TRBD1	-	TRBJ2-7	TGTGCCATCAGTGAGTCATGGGACAGGGGGAACGAGCAGTACTTC	CAISESWDRGNEQYF
20	TRBV21-1	-	-	TRBJ2-3	TGTGCCAGCAGCAAAGACTCTTGGCAGGACAGGGTTCGATGGTCAGATACGCAGTATTTT	CASSKDSWQDRVRWSDTQYF
13	TRBV29-1	-	-	TRBJ2-5	TGCAGCGTTGAAGGACCTAGACAAGAGACCCAGTACTTC	CSVEGPRQETQYF
15	TRBV20-1	TRBD2	-	TRBJ2-1	TGCAGTGCTATACCCGGACTAGCGGGAATAAATGAGCAGTTCTTC	CSAIPGLAGINEQFF
13	TRBV4-2	-	-	TRBJ1-2	TGTGCCAGCAGCCAAGGTTACGGCTATGGCTACACCTTC	CASSQGYGYGYTF
13	TRBV6-5	-	-	TRBJ2-7	TGTGCCAGCAGTTTGGGAGTTATAGACGAGCAGTACTTC	CASSLGVIDEQYF
16	TRBV5-4	TRBD1	-	TRBJ1-4	TGTGCCAGCAGCTCTGAAACCGGGACAGGGTCTGGAAAACTGTTTTTT	CASSSETGTGSGKLFF
12	TRBV20-1	-	-	TRBJ1-5	TGCAGTGCTAGGCCCCCCTATCAGCCCCAGCATTTT	CSARPPYQPQHF
14	TRBV7-9	-	few	TRBJ1-1	TGTGCCAGCAGCTTAGGGGCCTGGGGGGATGAAGCTTTCTTT	CASSLGAWGDEAFF
17	TRBV7-9	TRBD2	-	TRBJ2-3	TGTGCCAGCAGCCCACGGCGGCTAGCGGGAGCCAGGGATACGCAGTATTTT	CASSPRRLAGARDTQYF
15	TRBV7-9	-	few	TRBJ2-3	TGTGCCAGCAGCCCTCGGACAGCTAGCACAGATACGCAGTATTTT	CASSPRTASTDTQYF
15	TRBV7-9	-	-	TRBJ2-3	TGTGCCAGCAGCCCAAAGCGGAGGGTTACAGATACGCAGTATTTT	CASSPKRRVTDTQYF
13	TRBV7-7	TRBD1	few	TRBJ1-1	TGTGCTAGCACCATTATCGGGGGACAGGGTGCTTTCTTT	CASTIIGGQGAFF
15	TRBV5-1	-	-	TRBJ2-5	TGCGCCAGCAGCTCGAATGGACGTGGGCAAGAGACCCAGTACTTC	CASSSNGRGQETQYF
15	TRBV5-4	-	-	TRBJ2-5	TGTGCCAGCAGCTTTGGGTGGGCAGGGGAAGAGACCCAGTACTTC	CASSFGWAGEETQYF
15	TRBV27	TRBD1	-	TRBJ1-5	TGTGCCAGAGGACCGGGACAGCTTAGCAATCAGCCCCAGCATTTT	CARGPGQLSNQPQHF
14	TRBV2	-	-	TRBJ2-5	TGTGCCAGCAGTGAATCCAGCGGTAAAGAGACCCAGTACTTC	CASSESSGKETQYF
15	TRBV21-1	-	once	TRBJ2-7	TGTGCCAGCAGCAAAGGGTGGGACAGTTCCTACGAGCAGTACTTC	CASSKGWDSSYEQYF
15	TRBV10-3	-	medium-sized	TRBJ2-5	TGTGCCATCAGTGAGTCTCGGGGACCCCAAGAGACCCAGTACTTC	CAISESRGPQETQYF
14	TRBV6-5	-	few	TRBJ1-2	TGTGCCAGCACCTACTCGGGGAACGCATATGGCTACACCTTC	CASTYSGNAYGYTF
13	TRBV4-1	-	-	TRBJ2-5	TGCGCCAGCAGCCGAAGCGGACAAGAGACCCAGTACTTC	CASSRSGQETQYF
13	TRBV27	TRBD1	-	TRBJ1-4	TGTGCCAGCAGCGCGACAGGGGTTGAAAAACTGTTTTTT	CASSATGVEKLFF
11	TRBV20-1	-	-	TRBJ1-4	TGCAGTGCTACCCAGGAGGAAAAACTGTTTTTT	CSATQEEKLFF
15	TRBV2	TRBD1	-	TRBJ1-6	TGTGCCAGCAGTGTGGGGACAGGGGGAAATTCACCCCTCCACTTT	CASSVGTGGNSPLHF
15	TRBV27	TRBD2	-	TRBJ2-7	TGTGCCAGCAGTGGACTAGCGGGAGGTACCTACGAGCAGTACTTC	CASSGLAGGTYEQYF
11	TRBV6-5	-	-	TRBJ2-5	TGTGCCAGCAGTTACGGAGAGACCCAGTACTTC	CASSYGETQYF
14	TRBV7-8	-	-	TRBJ1-2	TGTGCCAGCAGCCTCGAGAGCAGGGACTATGGCTACACCTTC	CASSLESRDYGYTF
15	TRBV30	-	few	TRBJ1-5	TGTGCCTGGAGTGTTCGAGGGGACACCAATCAGCCCCAGCATTTT	CAWSVRGDTNQPQHF
13	TRBV6-1	TRBD1	-	TRBJ1-3	TGTGCTAGCAGGGTCCCAGGGGGGAACACCATATATTTT	CASRVPGGNTIYF
16	TRBV6-5	TRBD2	-	TRBJ2-1	TGTGCCAGCAGTTTTACTAGCGGGAGGAACTACAATGAGCAGTTCTTC	CASSFTSGRNYNEQFF
16	TRBV7-3	TRBD2	once	TRBJ2-1	TGTGCCAGCAGCCCCCTCGGACTAGCGGGAGCGGGGGAGCAGTTCTTC	CASSPLGLAGAGEQFF
14	TRBV7-2	-	-	TRBJ1-5	TGTGCCAGCAGCCCCTTGAGGTGGAATCAGCCCCAGCATTTT	CASSPLRWNQPQHF
13	TRBV20-1	TRBD1	few	TRBJ1-1	TGCAGTGCTAGAGTACAGGGGCCCGTTGGAGCTTTCTTT	CSARVQGPVGAFF
12	TRBV20-1	-	-	TRBJ2-3	TGCAGTGCTAGAGCTAGCACAGATACGCAGTATTTT	CSARASTDTQYF
16	TRBV20-1	TRBD1	-	TRBJ1-6	TGCAGTGCTAGAGATAGACAGGGGACGTTTAATTCACCCCTCCACTTT	CSARDRQGTFNSPLHF
15	TRBV20-1	TRBD1	-	TRBJ1-5	TGCGGTGCTAGAAATCCGGGACAGGGAGGTCAGCCCCAGCATTTT	CGARNPGQGGQPQHF
14	TRBV6-1	TRBD2	-	TRBJ2-7	TGTGCCAGCAGTCGACTAGCGGGAGTCTACGAGCAGTACTTC	CASSRLAGVYEQYF
16	TRBV6-4	-	-	TRBJ1-5	TGTGCCAGCAGTGATCCGGGGGTGGGTAGCAATCAGCCCCAGCATTTT	CASSDPGVGSNQPQHF
13	TRBV2	-	-	TRBJ2-7	TGTGCCAGCAAGGGGGACATGGCCTACGAGCAGTACTTC	CASKGDMAYEQYF
14	TRBV20-1	TRBD2	few	TRBJ2-7	TGCAGTGCTAGAGATCGGCGCGGGAGGTACGAGCAGTACTTC	CSARDRRGRYEQYF